The clone carrying this TCR beta chain has more than one count but fewer than ten. Antigen specificity is unknown. The CDR3 sequence is 15 residues long. The germline CDR1 and CDR2 sequences are MGHDK and SYGVNS. The V end lost 3 bases, the J end lost 2 bases, and 11 bases lay between the germline ends. This entry belongs to a study of CD8 T cells in ankylosing spondylitis. The study's findings and limits: Within matched ankylosing spondylitis synovial fluid, disease-linked clones were reportedly significantly enriched. Before this, some motif variants had been reported in reactive arthritis synovial fluid and blood. Disease-linked clones, CD8+, were relatively rare in peripheral blood. Seemingly characteristic of ankylosing spondylitis blood was a TCR beta motif consisting of about 8 highly homologous variants.

Quantitative 5'-RACE with molecular barcodes was used to make the TCR beta libraries. TCRdb redid the calling of the 5' RACE reads with MiXCR, one entry per CDR3 protein. The table shows 750,000 to 850,000 distinct CDR3 sequences, with 12% occurring only once. The TCR sequence derives from a male donor with ankylosing spondylitis. Sequences were obtained from blood, either unsorted or a sorted T cell fraction (not recorded which). V gene TRBV25-1 combines with J gene TRBJ2-1; possibly TRBD1 for D (5 bases). CDR3 amino acids: CASSEAGRTYNEQFF. CDR3 DNA sequence: TGTGCCAGCAGTGAGGCAGGGCGCACCTACAATGAGCAGTTCTTC. Based on the CDR3 plus reference TRBV25-1 and TRBJ2-1, the full variable domain is EADIYQTPRYLVIGTGKKITLECSQTMGHDKMYWYQQDPGMELHLIHYSYGVNSTEKGDLSSESTVSRIRTEHFPLTLESARPSHTSQYLCASSEAGRTYNEQFFGPGTRLTVL.